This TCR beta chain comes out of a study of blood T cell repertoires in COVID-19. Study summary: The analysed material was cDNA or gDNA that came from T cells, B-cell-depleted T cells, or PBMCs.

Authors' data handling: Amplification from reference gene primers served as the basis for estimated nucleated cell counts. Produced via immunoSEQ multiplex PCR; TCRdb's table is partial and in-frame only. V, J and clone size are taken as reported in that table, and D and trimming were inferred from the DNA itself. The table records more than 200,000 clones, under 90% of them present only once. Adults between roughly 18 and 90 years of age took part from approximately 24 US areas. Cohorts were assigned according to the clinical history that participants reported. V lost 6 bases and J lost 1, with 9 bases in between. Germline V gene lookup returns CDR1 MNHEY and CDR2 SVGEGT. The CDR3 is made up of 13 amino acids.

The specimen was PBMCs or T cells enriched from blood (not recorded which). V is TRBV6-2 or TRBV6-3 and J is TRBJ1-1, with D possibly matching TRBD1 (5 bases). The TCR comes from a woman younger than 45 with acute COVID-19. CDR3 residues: CASSQTGNTEAFF. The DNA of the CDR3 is TGTGCCAGCAGCCAAACAGGGAACACTGAAGCTTTCTTT.